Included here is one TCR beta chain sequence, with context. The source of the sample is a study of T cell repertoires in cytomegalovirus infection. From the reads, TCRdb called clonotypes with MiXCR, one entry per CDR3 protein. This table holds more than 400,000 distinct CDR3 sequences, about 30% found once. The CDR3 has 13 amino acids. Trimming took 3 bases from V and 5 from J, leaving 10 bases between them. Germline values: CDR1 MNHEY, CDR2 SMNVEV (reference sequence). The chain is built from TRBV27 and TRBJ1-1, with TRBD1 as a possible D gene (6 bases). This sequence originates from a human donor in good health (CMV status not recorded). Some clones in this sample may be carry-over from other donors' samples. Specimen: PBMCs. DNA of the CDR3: TGTGCCAGCAGTTTTATTCAGGGGACTGAAGCTTTCTTT. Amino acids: CASSFIQGTEAFF.